This T cell receptor beta chain was recorded in a study of beta chain features in type 1 diabetes. The CDR3 consists of 17 residues. The junction had 6 bases not matched to a gene; V was cut back by 5 bases and J by 2 bases. Germline CDR1 SGHTA, CDR2 FQGNSA. Note on this clone: The antigen remains unidentified.

Study outcomes and limitations: In every one of the four CD4+ subsets, TCRB CDR3s were moderately but significantly shorter in Type 1 diabetes patients. In the patient group, naive, central memory and Treg TCRB repertoires seemed more alike than in the healthy donor group. The question of HLA type influencing TCRB rearrangement was one that remained unresolved here. Although PCR might favor shorter templates, it would do so equally in patients and controls.

Expressed TCRB transcripts were sequenced because the entire RNA isolate underwent reverse transcription. Libraries were prepared by immunoSEQ multiplex PCR; TCRdb keeps only in-frame clonotypes and omits some of them. The table lists about 270,000 clones, roughly an eighth of them singletons, with around 0.016% in the top ten. The J gene is TRBJ2-2, the V gene TRBV7-2, with 12 bases fitting TRBD2. Sequencing input: naive CD4+ T cells from blood. This receptor was identified in a young man with type 1 diabetes. Here the CDR3 reads CASSHGLAGPNTGELFF. CDR3 DNA sequence: TGTGCCAGCAGCCATGGACTAGCGGGACCAAACACCGGGGAGCTGTTTTTT.